This TCR beta chain was captured by sequencing in a study of radiation and T cells in renal cell carcinoma. TCRdb keeps only in-frame clones here, not all; method: immunoSEQ multiplex PCR. The table has 140,000 to 150,000 clones, roughly nine tenths seen once. Noted time point: baseline pretreatment blood. Treatment reported: 15 Gy SBRT to primary tumor, nephrectomy 4 weeks later. Findings of the study overall: In blood, top tumor clones expanded by 2 weeks, shrinking by 4.

V dropped 7 bases and J dropped 4; count of bases not matched to a gene: 13. The CDR3 sequence is 17 residues long. Germline V lookup: CDR1 LGHNT, CDR2 FRNRAP. For this clone: Its antigen is currently unknown.

The chain recombines TRBV12-5 with TRBJ2-5, with 12 positions matching TRBD2. Sequencing used blood, obtained from a patient whose treatment included radiotherapy and nephrectomy. This TCR was sampled from an older woman with renal cell carcinoma. CDR3: CASANLAGGLSPETQYF. CDR3 bases: TGTGCTAGTGCCAATCTAGCGGGGGGGCTCTCTCCAGAGACCCAGTACTTC.